This T cell receptor beta chain was identified in a study of blood T cell repertoires in COVID-19. Overall study: Samples came from the United States, Italy and Spain, spanning acute and convalescent COVID-19.

Authors' data handling: Amplification of reference gene primers was used by the study to estimate nucleated cell counts. Data came from immunoSEQ multiplex PCR; TCRdb stores just in-frame clones and leaves some out. The DNA gave D and trimming, while V, J and clone size come from that table. Among under 95,000 clones listed, more than 75% were seen once. The germline V gene encodes CDR1 LNHDA and CDR2 SQIVND (reference sequence). CDR3 length: 14 amino acids. V shed 5 bases and J shed 2 bases, with 12 bases lying between them. This clonotype was obtained from a human donor with acute or convalescent COVID-19. The donor label of this sample is uncertain. The chain uses TRBV19 and TRBJ1-1; maybe TRBD1 (6 bases). The sample was peripheral blood. The CDR3 loop reads CASSAQGTNTEAFF. CDR3 bases: TGTGCCAGTAGTGCACAGGGAACCAACACTGAAGCTTTCTTT.